This TCR beta chain originates from a study of cytomegalovirus exposure and HLA in healthy donors. V was cut by 1 base and J by 0 bases, with 8 bases left in between. The CDR3 has 14 residues. The germline V gene has CDR1 SGHNT and CDR2 YYREEE (reference sequence). Data came from immunoSEQ multiplex PCR; TCRdb stores just in-frame clones and leaves some out. The data contain more than 250,000 clones, roughly 87% of them singletons. This rearrangement joins TRBV5-4 to TRBJ2-7; the D is unclear. The sequencing input was PBMCs. This sequence originates from a woman aged 30 to 39 in good health and CMV-seropositive. The CDR3: CASSLSSSSYEQYF. CDR3 DNA sequence: TGTGCCAGCAGCTTGTCTTCTAGCTCCTACGAGCAGTACTTC.